This T cell receptor (beta chain) was found in a study of cytomegalovirus exposure and HLA in healthy donors. Turning to the study itself: A previous analysis identified around 120 million unique TCR beta sequences derived from roughly 190 million T cells.

CDR1 is MNHEY and CDR2 is SVGAGI in the germline V gene. After removal of 7 bases from V and 1 base from J, the junction contained 3 bases not matched to a gene. This CDR3 comprises 15 residues. Of note for this clone: The antigen is unknown.

PCR used 60 Vbeta primers and 13 Jbeta primers. The table came from immunoSEQ multiplex PCR; TCRdb's copy has only in-frame clones and leaves some out. The sample carries roughly 120,000 clones, roughly 70% recorded once. Points from the study as a whole: Immune exposure was documented only through CMV serostatus.

This sequence joins TRBV6-5 and TRBJ2-5, with 13 bases matching TRBD2. This receptor was taken from a woman aged 40 to 50 in good health and CMV-seronegative. The sample taken for sequencing was PBMCs. CDR3 DNA sequence: TGTGCCAGCAAACGGACTAGCGGGGGCCAAGAGACCCAGTACTTC. It codes for CASKRTSGGQETQYF.